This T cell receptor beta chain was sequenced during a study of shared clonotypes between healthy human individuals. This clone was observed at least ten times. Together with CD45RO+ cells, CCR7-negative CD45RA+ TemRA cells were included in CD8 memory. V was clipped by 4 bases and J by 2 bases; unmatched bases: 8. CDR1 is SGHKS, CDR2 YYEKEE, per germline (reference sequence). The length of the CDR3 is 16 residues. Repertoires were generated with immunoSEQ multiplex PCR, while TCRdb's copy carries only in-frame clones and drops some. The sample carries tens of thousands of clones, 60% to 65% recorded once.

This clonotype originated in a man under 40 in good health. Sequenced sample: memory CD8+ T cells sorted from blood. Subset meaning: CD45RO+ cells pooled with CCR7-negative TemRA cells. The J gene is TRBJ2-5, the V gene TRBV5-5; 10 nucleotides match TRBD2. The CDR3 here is CASSPWTSGSQETQYF. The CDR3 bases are TGTGCCAGCAGCCCTTGGACTAGCGGTTCTCAAGAGACCCAGTACTTC. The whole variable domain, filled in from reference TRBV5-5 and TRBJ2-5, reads DAGVTQSPTHLIKTRGQQVTLRCSPISGHKSVSWYQQVLGQGPQFIFQYYEKEERGRGNFPDRFSARQFPNYSSELNVNALLLGDSALYLCASSPWTSGSQETQYFGPGTRLLVL.